The text below deals with one T cell receptor (beta chain). Its specificity is not known. Germline V gives CDR1 MDHEN, CDR2 SYDVKM. CDR3 length equals 16 residues. J was trimmed by 2 bases and V by 2 bases; bases with no gene match: 6. Some clones are missing from TCRdb's copy, which holds only in-frame ones; the method was immunoSEQ multiplex PCR. The data hold about 78,000 clones, with roughly 86% observed a single time. This sample stems from a study of identifying expanded T cells in peripheral blood. General observations from the study: Differentially abundant clones: around 1.2 between replicates, about 16 at approximately two weeks, 19 to 20 at four. Clone count variance between roughly 2-week samples rose with total template count.

This clonotype was sampled from a person between 18 and 70 years old in good health. The rearrangement joins TRBV28 to TRBJ1-5; 7 nucleotides agree with TRBD1. Sequencing used blood. The CDR3 DNA sequence: TGTGCCAGCAGTTTAGGAGGGGGCGCGGGCAATCAGCCCCAGCATTTT. It codes for CASSLGGGAGNQPQHF.